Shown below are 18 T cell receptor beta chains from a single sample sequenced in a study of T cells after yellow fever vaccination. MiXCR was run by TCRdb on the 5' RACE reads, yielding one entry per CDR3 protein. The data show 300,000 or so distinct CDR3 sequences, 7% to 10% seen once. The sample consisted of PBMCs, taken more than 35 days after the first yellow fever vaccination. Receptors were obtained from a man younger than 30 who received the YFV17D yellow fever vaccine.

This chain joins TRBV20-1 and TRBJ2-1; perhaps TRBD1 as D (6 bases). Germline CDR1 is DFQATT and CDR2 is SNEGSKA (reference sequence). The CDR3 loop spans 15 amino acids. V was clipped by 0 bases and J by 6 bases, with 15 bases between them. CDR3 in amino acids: CSARDFRLGGNEQFF. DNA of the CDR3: TGCAGTGCTAGAGATTTTCGGCTAGGGGGCAATGAGCAGTTCTTC.

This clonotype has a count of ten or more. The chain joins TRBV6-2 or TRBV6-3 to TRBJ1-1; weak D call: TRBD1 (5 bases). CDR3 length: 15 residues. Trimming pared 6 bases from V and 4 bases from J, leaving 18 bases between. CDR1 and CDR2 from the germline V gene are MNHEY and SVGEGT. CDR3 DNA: TGTGCCAGCAGAAGATCAGGCTCGGGGGTCACTGAAGCTTTCTTT. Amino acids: CASRRSGSGVTEAFF.

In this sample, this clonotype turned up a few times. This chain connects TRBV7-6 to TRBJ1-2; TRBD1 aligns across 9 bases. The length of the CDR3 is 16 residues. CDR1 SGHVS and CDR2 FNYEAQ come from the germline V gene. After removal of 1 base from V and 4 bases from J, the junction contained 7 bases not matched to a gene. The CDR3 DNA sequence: TGTGCCAGCAGCTTAGGGGGACAGGGAACAGGCTATGGCTACACCTTC. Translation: CASSLGGQGTGYGYTF.

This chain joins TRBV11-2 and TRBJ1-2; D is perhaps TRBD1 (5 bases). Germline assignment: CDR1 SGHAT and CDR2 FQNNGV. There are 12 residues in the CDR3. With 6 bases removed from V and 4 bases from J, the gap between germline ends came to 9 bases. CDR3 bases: TGTGCCAGCAGTATCACAGGCTATGGCTACACCTTC. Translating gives CASSITGYGYTF.

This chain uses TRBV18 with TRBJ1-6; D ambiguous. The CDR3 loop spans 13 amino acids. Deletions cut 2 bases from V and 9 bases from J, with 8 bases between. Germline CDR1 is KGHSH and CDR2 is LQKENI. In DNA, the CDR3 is TGTGCCAGCTCACCATCTCTGGGTTCACCCCTCCACTTT. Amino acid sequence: CASSPSLGSPLHF.

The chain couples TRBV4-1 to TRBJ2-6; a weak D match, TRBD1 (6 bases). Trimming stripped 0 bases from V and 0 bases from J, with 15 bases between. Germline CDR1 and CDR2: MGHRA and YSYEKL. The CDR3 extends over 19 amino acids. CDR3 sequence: CASSQDRWTVPSGANVLTF. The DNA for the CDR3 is TGCGCCAGCAGCCAAGATCGTTGGACAGTCCCCTCTGGGGCCAACGTCCTGACTTTC.

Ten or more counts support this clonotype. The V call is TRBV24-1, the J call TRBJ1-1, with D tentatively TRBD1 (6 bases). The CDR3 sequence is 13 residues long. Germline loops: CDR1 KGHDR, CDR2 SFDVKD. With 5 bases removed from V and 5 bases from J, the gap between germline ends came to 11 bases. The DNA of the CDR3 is TGTGCCACCAGTGCAGGGGCGTATACTGAAGCTTTCTTT. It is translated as CATSAGAYTEAFF.

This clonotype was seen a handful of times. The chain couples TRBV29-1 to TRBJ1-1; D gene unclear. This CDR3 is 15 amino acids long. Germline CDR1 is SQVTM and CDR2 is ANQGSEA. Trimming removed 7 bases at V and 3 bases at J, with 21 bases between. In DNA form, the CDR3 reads TGCAGCGCAGACCTGGGCAACCGAATCGACACTGAAGCTTTCTTT. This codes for CSADLGNRIDTEAFF.

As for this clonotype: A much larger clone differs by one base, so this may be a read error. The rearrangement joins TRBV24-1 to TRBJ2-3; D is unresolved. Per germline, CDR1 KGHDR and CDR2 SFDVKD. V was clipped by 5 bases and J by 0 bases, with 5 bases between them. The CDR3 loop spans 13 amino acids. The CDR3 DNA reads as TGTGCCACCAGTGGTGGCAGCACAGATACGCAGTATTTT. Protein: CATSGGSTDTQYF.

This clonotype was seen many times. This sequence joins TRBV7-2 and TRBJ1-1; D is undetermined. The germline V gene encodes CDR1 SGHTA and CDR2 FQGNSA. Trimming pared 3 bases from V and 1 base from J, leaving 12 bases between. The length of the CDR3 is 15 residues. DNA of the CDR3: TGTGCCAGCAGCTTTGTCGACGTCGGGAACACTGAAGCTTTCTTT. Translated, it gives CASSFVDVGNTEAFF.

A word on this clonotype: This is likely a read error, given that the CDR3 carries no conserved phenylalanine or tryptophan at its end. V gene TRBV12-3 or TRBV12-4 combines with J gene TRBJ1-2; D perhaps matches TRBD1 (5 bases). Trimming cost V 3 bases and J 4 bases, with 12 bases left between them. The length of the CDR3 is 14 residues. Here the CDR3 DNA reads TGTGCCAGCAGTTTGGGGGGAATAGTCTATGGCTACACCTAC. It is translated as CASSLGGIVYGYTY.

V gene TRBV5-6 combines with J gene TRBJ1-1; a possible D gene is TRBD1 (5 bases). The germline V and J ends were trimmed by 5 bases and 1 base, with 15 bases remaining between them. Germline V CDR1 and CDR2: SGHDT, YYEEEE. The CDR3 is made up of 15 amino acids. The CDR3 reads CASRGGFPSNTEAFF. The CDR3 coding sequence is TGTGCCAGCAGGGGGGGTTTCCCGTCGAACACTGAAGCTTTCTTT.

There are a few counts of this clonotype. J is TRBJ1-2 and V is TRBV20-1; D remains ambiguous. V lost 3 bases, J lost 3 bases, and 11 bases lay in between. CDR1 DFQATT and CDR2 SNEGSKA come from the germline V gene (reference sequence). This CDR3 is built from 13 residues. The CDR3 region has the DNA TGCAGTGCTAGCCGGGGATATGACTATGGCTACACCTTC. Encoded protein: CSASRGYDYGYTF.

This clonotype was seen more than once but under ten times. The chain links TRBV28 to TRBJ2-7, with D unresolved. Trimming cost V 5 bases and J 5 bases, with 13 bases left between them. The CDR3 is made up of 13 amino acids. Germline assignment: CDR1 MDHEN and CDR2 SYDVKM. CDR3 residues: CASSETARNEQYV. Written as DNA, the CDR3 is TGTGCCAGCAGTGAGACGGCGAGAAACGAGCAGTACGTC.

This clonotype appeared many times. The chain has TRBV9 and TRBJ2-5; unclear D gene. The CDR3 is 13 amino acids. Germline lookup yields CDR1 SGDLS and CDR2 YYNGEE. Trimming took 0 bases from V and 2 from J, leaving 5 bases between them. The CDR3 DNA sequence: TGTGCCAGCAGCGTAGGGGTGCAAGAGACCCAGTACTTC. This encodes CASSVGVQETQYF. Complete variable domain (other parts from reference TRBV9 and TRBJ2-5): DSGVTQTPKHLITATGQRVTLRCSPRSGDLSVYWYQQSLDQGLQFLIQYYNGEERAKGNILERFSAQQFPDLHSELNLSSLELGDSALYFCASSVGVQETQYFGPGTRLLVL.

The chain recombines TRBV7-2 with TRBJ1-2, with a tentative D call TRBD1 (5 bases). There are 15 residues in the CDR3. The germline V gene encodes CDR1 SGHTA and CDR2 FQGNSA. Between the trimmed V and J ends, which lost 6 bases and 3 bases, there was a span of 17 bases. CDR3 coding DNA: TGTGCCAGCAGTTATGACAGAGCTGATGACTATGGCTACACCTTC. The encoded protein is CASSYDRADDYGYTF.

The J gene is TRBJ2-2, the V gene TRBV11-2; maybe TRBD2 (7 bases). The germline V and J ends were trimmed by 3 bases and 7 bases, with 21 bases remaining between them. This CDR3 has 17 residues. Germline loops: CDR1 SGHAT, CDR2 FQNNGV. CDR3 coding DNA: TGTGCCAGCAGCTTTTATCCGCGAGGGGGGGTGGTCGGGGAGCTGTTTTTT. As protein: CASSFYPRGGVVGELFF.

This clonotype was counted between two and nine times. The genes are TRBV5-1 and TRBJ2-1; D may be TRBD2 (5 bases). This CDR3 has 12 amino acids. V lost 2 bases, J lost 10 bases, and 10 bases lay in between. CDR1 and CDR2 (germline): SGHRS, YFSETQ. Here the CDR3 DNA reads TGCGCCAGCAGCTTCTGGTCGGGAGAGCAGTTCTTC. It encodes CASSFWSGEQFF.